This is a list of T cell receptor beta chains from one sample in a study of technical replicates of blood from a handful of donors. Sequenced by immunoSEQ multiplex PCR; TCRdb stores in-frame clones only, minus some. The table records roughly 14,000 clones, roughly 88% of them present only once. Sequences were obtained from PBMCs. The receptors shown here come from a human donor in good health. Each CDR3 is given with its conserved first and last residue. A D gene is named only where the DNA matches it firmly.

TRBD1 TRBJ1-2 TRBV28 16 CASIKGSGQPPGGYTF
- TRBJ2-5 TRBV5-1 14 CASGQEGTMETQYF
- TRBJ2-7 TRBV5-1 15 CASSLASYPFYEQYF
TRBD1 TRBJ1-2 TRBV6-1 14 CASSDGTGSYGYTF
- TRBJ2-1 TRBV9 16 CASSPGGSGNYNEQFF
TRBD2 TRBJ2-1 TRBV5-1 15 CASSPRTSGSNEQFF
- TRBJ2-2 TRBV5-1 15 CASSLAGGKTGELFF
- TRBJ2-1 TRBV5-1 13 CASSLASVIEQFF
TRBD1 TRBJ2-2 TRBV5-1 16 CASSLGTGGASGELFF
TRBD2 TRBJ2-3 TRBV5-4 17 CASSLGQLAGGQDTQYF
TRBD1 TRBJ1-2 TRBV19 13 CASSPDRGQGYTF
- TRBJ2-5 TRBV6-5 11 CASSVRETQYF
TRBD2 TRBJ2-7 TRBV4-1 14 CASSQGTSGYEQYF
TRBD1 TRBJ2-7 TRBV7-9 15 CASSRQGAYSYEQYF
TRBD1 TRBJ2-1 TRBV6-5 15 CASSSRQGASNEQFF
- TRBJ1-2 TRBV6-5 15 CASSRFLGAGYGYTF
TRBD1 TRBJ2-7 TRBV28 14 CASSIQGSEDEQYF
TRBD1 TRBJ2-3 TRBV6-4 14 CASSVTGGTDTQYF
TRBD1 TRBJ2-3 TRBV5-6 17 CASSLIQGRTGTDTQYF
TRBD1 TRBJ1-4 TRBV6-5 16 CASSYEGTATNEKLFF
TRBD1 TRBJ1-2 TRBV6-1 14 CASSDYRGRDGYTF
TRBD1 TRBJ1-2 TRBV5-1 16 CASSLGPDSGGYGYTF
TRBD1 TRBJ1-2 TRBV7-9 15 CASSLSGQGEVGYTF
TRBD2 TRBJ2-7 TRBV6-1 15 CASSRSSGSSYEQYF
- TRBJ1-2 TRBV5-1 14 CASSWGDADYGYTF
TRBD2 TRBJ2-1 TRBV30 15 CAWSATSGNYNEQFF
TRBD1 TRBJ1-2 TRBV5-1 15 CASSTGTGGASGYTF
- TRBJ2-3 TRBV15 14 CATSRDPGEDTQYF
TRBD1 TRBJ1-4 TRBV7-8 17 CASSSDVTGGPNEKLFF
TRBD2 TRBJ2-1 TRBV6-4 15 CASSDSTSGSNEQFF
TRBD2 TRBJ2-7 TRBV6-1 14 CASSEGGGAYEQYF
- TRBJ2-1 TRBV5-6 13 CASSLARGNEQFF
TRBD1 TRBJ2-1 TRBV7-2 14 CASSLGPDRNEQFF
TRBD1 TRBJ2-7 TRBV7-8 15 CASSSGQFYTYEQYF
- TRBJ2-6 TRBV10-3 13 CATRGTGANVLTF
- TRBJ1-3 TRBV7-9 14 CASSRGDSGNTIYF
TRBD1 TRBJ2-3 TRBV29-1 15 CSVDRAGFTTDTQYF
- TRBJ2-7 TRBV7-8 14 CASSFTELSYEQYF
TRBD2 TRBJ2-5 TRBV6-5 14 CASSYPGTKETQYF
- TRBJ2-7 TRBV5-1 17 CASSFLESFLDGYEQYF
- TRBJ2-2 TRBV10-2 14 CASRGSPGTGELFF
- TRBJ1-2 TRBV6-5 13 CASSFDRSNGYTF
TRBD1 TRBJ2-1 TRBV18 18 CASSPGQGLSDSYNEQFF
- TRBJ2-1 TRBV30 14 CAWSLRTAYNEQFF
- TRBJ1-1 TRBV19 15 CASSTQLRAGTEAFF
- TRBJ1-2 TRBV29-1 12 CSGGEGFYGYTF
TRBD2 TRBJ2-7 TRBV7-8 15 CASSLTSGTNYEQYF
- TRBJ1-1 TRBV5-4 15 CASSFPTGVNTEAFF
TRBD2 TRBJ2-1 TRBV11-2 13 CASKTSGINEQFF
- TRBJ2-3 TRBV29-1 12 CSVQWGPDTQYF
TRBD1 TRBJ2-1 TRBV27 15 CASSPSTGAYNEQFF
- TRBJ1-1 TRBV27 13 CASSLGEGTEAFF